The 20 T cell receptor beta chains below all came from one sample that was sequenced in a study of regulatory T cells in long-lasting Graves disease. Time point in this sample: persistent/refractory GD, antithyroid drugs over 5 years with positive TRAb. There was RNA extracted from PBMCs, and the TCR library was made from it. Arm-PCR of CDR3 regions and iRepertoire HTBI primers were the basis on which TCR beta libraries were built. TCRdb analysed the multiplex PCR reads with MiXCR anew, one entry per CDR3 protein. This sample yields roughly 430,000 distinct CDR3 sequences, of which around a fifth are seen a single time; around an eighth belongs to the top ten. The material sequenced was peripheral blood mononuclear cells (PBMCs), taken when the disease was refractory, from a patient treated with antithyroid drugs. All receptors come from a female donor with Graves disease.

The chain is built from TRBV12-3 or TRBV12-4 and TRBJ1-6; D uncertain. The germline V and J ends were trimmed by 6 bases and 2 bases, with 8 bases remaining between them. CDR3 length: 14 residues. CDR3 DNA sequence: TGTGCCAGCAGGAAGGCTCCCTATAATTCACCCCTCCACTTT. Encoded protein: CASRKAPYNSPLHF.

This clonotype was counted only a few times. This chain uses TRBV27 with TRBJ1-1; 10 bases are shared with TRBD1. This CDR3 spans 17 amino acids. Germline V gene lookup returns CDR1 MNHEY and CDR2 SMNVEV (reference sequence). V lost 0 bases and J lost 0; bases outside the gene matches: 4. DNA of the CDR3: TGTGCCAGCAGTTTATCCGACAGGGGGCCCTTGAACACTGAAGCTTTCTTT. It specifies CASSLSDRGPLNTEAFF.

This clonotype occurred many times. CDR3 region: CASKPGVNQPQHF. The CDR3 DNA reads as TGTGCCAGCAAACCAGGGGTCAATCAGCCCCAGCATTTT. This chain joins TRBV2 and TRBJ1-5; D possibly corresponds to TRBD1 (6 bases). V shed 7 bases and J shed 3 bases, with 10 bases lying between them. Germline loops: CDR1 SNHLY, CDR2 FYNNEI. The CDR3 extends over 13 amino acids.

This clonotype was seen many times. CDR3 DNA sequence: TGTGCCAGCCTCGGGACTGGAAACACCGGGGAGCTGTTTTTT. Its protein product is CASLGTGNTGELFF. The gene calls are TRBV28 and TRBJ2-2, with D possibly matching TRBD2 (6 bases). V was cut by 8 bases and J by 2 bases, with 12 bases left in between. The CDR3 spans 14 residues. Germline CDR1 and CDR2: MDHEN and SYDVKM.

On this clonotype itself: A much larger clone lies one base from this, so it may be a read error. The rearrangement joins TRBV10-2 to TRBJ2-7; possibly TRBD2 for D (6 bases). CDR1 WSHSY and CDR2 SAAADI come from the germline V gene. Trimming shortened V by 0 bases and J by 9 bases, and 12 bases separated the two germline ends. There are 13 residues in the CDR3. The CDR3 region is CASSESSGDGQYF. In DNA form, the CDR3 reads TGCGCCAGCAGTGAGTCGTCGGGAGATGGGCAGTACTTC.

CDR3: CASSSISIRLAGDEQFF. CDR3 sequence (DNA): TGTGCCAGCAGCTCCATATCGATAAGGCTAGCGGGAGATGAGCAGTTCTTC. J is TRBJ2-1 and V is TRBV7-9; 10 nucleotides match TRBD2. The CDR3 consists of 17 residues. Germline V lookup: CDR1 SEHNR, CDR2 FQNEAQ (reference sequence). The J segment lost 8 bases and the V segment lost 4 bases, leaving 14 bases of the junction unmatched.

The chain recombines TRBV5-6 with TRBJ2-2, with D unresolved. The CDR3 consists of 14 residues. V was trimmed by 2 bases and J by 7 bases, leaving 12 bases between them. The germline CDR1 and CDR2 sequences are SGHDT and YYEEEE. The CDR3 nucleotides are TGTGCCAGCAGCTTTTGGACCCCAAGCGGGGAGCTGTTTTTT. Amino acid sequence: CASSFWTPSGELFF.

This chain joins TRBV27 and TRBJ2-5; 12 bases map to TRBD1. J gave up 5 bases and V 5 bases, and 9 bases lay outside the gene matches. The germline gives CDR1 MNHEY, CDR2 SMNVEV (reference sequence). The CDR3 totals 16 residues. DNA of the CDR3: TGTGCCAGCAGTCCTCTGGGGACAGGGGGCAGGGAGACCCAGTACTTC. Its translation: CASSPLGTGGRETQYF.

This clonotype has a handful of counts. The CDR3: CARPAGELFF. Written as DNA, the CDR3 is TGTGCCAGGCCGGCGGGGGAGCTGTTTTTT. The chain joins TRBV28 to TRBJ2-2; D gene ambiguous. Germline CDR1 MDHEN, CDR2 SYDVKM. CDR3 length: 10 amino acids. V was pared by 9 bases and J by 8 bases, with 7 bases between.

This clonotype was detected only a few times. The V call is TRBV28, the J call TRBJ1-2; D gene ambiguous. V lost 2 bases to trimming and J lost 2 bases, with 6 bases between them. Germline CDR1 and CDR2: MDHEN and SYDVKM. This CDR3 contains 13 residues. The CDR3 sequence is CASSLQLNYGYTF. In DNA form, the CDR3 reads TGTGCCAGCAGTTTACAGCTAAACTATGGCTACACCTTC.

The CDR3 nucleotides read TGCAGTGCGACTGGGACTAGCGGGTTACATGAGCAGTTCTTC. This gives the protein CSATGTSGLHEQFF. V usage is TRBV20-1 and J usage is TRBJ2-1, with TRBD2 matching 12 bases. Germline V gene data show CDR1 as DFQATT and CDR2 as SNEGSKA (reference sequence). This CDR3 spans 14 amino acids. V shed 6 bases and J 8 bases; nucleotides not matched to a gene: 8.

This clonotype was observed at least ten times. The rearrangement uses TRBV28 and TRBJ1-1; D may be TRBD1 (6 bases). With 6 bases removed from V and 2 bases from J, the gap between germline ends came to 13 bases. This CDR3 has 14 amino acids. Germline values: CDR1 MDHEN, CDR2 SYDVKM. CDR3 amino acids: CASRSGQPNTEAFF. CDR3 sequence (DNA): TGTGCCAGCAGGAGTGGACAGCCAAACACTGAAGCTTTCTTT. Filled out from reference TRBV28 and TRBJ1-1, the complete variable domain reads DVKVTQSSRYLVKRTGEKVFLECVQDMDHENMFWYRQDPGLGLRLIYFSYDVKMKEKGDIPEGYSVSREKKERFSLILESASTNQTSMYLCASRSGQPNTEAFFGQGTRLTVV.

This clonotype turned up a few times. This chain joins TRBV28 and TRBJ2-3; 9 bases line up with TRBD1. Germline CDR1 and CDR2: MDHEN and SYDVKM. The CDR3 length is 16 residues. Trimming cost V 6 bases and J 3 bases; bases outside gene matches: 10. The CDR3 sequence: CASRTSGTGITDTQYF. Written as DNA, the CDR3 is TGTGCCAGCAGAACTTCCGGGACAGGGATTACAGATACGCAGTATTTT.

The gene calls are TRBV19 and TRBJ2-7; perhaps TRBD1 as D (6 bases). V lost 3 bases to trimming and J lost 2 bases, with 14 bases between them. Germline CDR1 is LNHDA and CDR2 is SQIVND (reference sequence). The CDR3 sequence is 15 residues long. CDR3 nucleotides: TGTGCCAGTAGTATCGGGAACAGGGCCCCCTACGAGCAGTACTTC. Amino acid sequence: CASSIGNRAPYEQYF. Full variable domain (outside the CDR3, taken from reference TRBV19 and TRBJ2-7): DGGITQSPKYLFRKEGQNVTLSCEQNLNHDAMYWYRQDPGQGLRLIYYSQIVNDFQKGDIAEGYSVSREKKESFPLTVTSAQKNPTAFYLCASSIGNRAPYEQYFGPGTRLTVT.

This clonotype has a count of ten or more. The chain couples TRBV29-1 to TRBJ2-5; 9 bases are a match to TRBD1. From germline, CDR1 is SQVTM and CDR2 ANQGSEA. Trimming removed 6 bases from V and 5 bases from J; junction bases left unmatched: 16. The CDR3 has 16 residues. The CDR3 protein is CSVKSTLGTGRETQYF. The CDR3, as DNA: TGCAGCGTCAAATCCACCCTTGGGACAGGGAGGGAGACCCAGTACTTC.

This clonotype was counted at least ten times. The rearrangement uses TRBV28 and TRBJ2-5; D could derive from TRBD1 or TRBD2 (6 bases each). The CDR3 totals 15 residues. V shed 4 bases and J shed 3 bases, with 15 bases lying between them. The germline gives CDR1 MDHEN, CDR2 SYDVKM. The chain's CDR3 is CASSSGGGGKETQYF. The CDR3 DNA is TGTGCCAGCAGTTCGGGCGGAGGGGGTAAAGAGACCCAGTACTTC.

This clonotype was counted a few times. In DNA form, the CDR3 reads TGTGCCAGCAGCCCACAGCTTAATTCACCCCTCCACTTT. Protein: CASSPQLNSPLHF. The chain employs TRBV7-9 and TRBJ1-6; D unresolved. The CDR3 has 13 amino acids. The germline V gene has CDR1 SEHNR and CDR2 FQNEAQ (reference sequence). V gave up 5 bases and J gave up 6 bases, with 8 bases separating them.

The V and J genes are TRBV14 and TRBJ1-4; D may be TRBD1 (6 bases). The CDR3 length is 15 residues. The germline CDR1 and CDR2 sequences are SGHDN and FVKESK. Trimming stripped 3 bases from V and 8 bases from J, with 16 bases between. The CDR3 sequence: CASSHRSGAREKLFF. DNA of the CDR3: TGTGCCAGCAGCCATAGATCGGGGGCGCGGGAAAAACTGTTTTTT. The variable domain in full, with the rest retrieved from reference TRBV14 and TRBJ1-4, is EAGVTQFPSHSVIEKGQTVTLRCDPISGHDNLYWYRRVMGKEIKFLLHFVKESKQDESGMPNNRFLAERTGGTYSTLKVQPAELEDSGVYFCASSHRSGAREKLFFGSGTQLSVL.

This clonotype was seen repeatedly, ten times or more. The chain is built from TRBV2 and TRBJ2-7, with TRBD2 identical over 8 bases. Germline CDR1 reads SNHLY; CDR2 reads FYNNEI. The length of the CDR3 is 14 residues. V shed 11 bases, J shed 0 bases, and the junction held 9 bases outside the gene matches. Written as DNA, the CDR3 is TGTGCCGGTATCACTAGCGGAGACTCCTACGAGCAGTACTTC. Translating it yields CAGITSGDSYEQYF.

In this sample, this clonotype turned up many times. In nucleotides, the CDR3 is TGCAGTGCTAGAGAGGGGGCAGGGACCTACGAGCAGTACTTC. It yields the protein CSAREGAGTYEQYF. The V call is TRBV20-1, the J call TRBJ2-7; possible D gene TRBD1, 6 bases. V was pared by 0 bases and J by 2 bases, with 11 bases between. From germline, CDR1 is DFQATT and CDR2 SNEGSKA (reference sequence). This CDR3 is 14 amino acids long.